These T cell receptor beta chains were read from a single sample in a study of T cell clones after liver transplantation. Assay used: immunoSEQ multiplex PCR; TCRdb lists only in-frame clones, some missing. The sample lists tens of thousands of clones, under 90% occurring once. The input for sequencing was CD4+ T cells from blood, taken 48 months after liver transplant. All receptors come from a human patient who received a liver transplant. Certain T cells may be donor cells from the graft. CDR3s include the opening cysteine and the closing phenylalanine or tryptophan. Fields, in order: D gene, clone size, J gene, V gene, CDR3 protein, CDR3 DNA. The D gene is left open where the match is weak. Clone sizes are given selectively: once, few, many, or a class where the clone is expanded.

>NA|NA|TRBJ1-5|TRBV29-1
CSVEEGGAGQPQHF
TGCAGCGTTGAGGAAGGGGGGGCTGGGCAGCCCCAGCATTTT
>NA|NA|TRBJ2-3|TRBV6-5
CASSYSAHRDTQYF
TGTGCCAGCAGTTACTCGGCCCATCGAGATACGCAGTATTTT
>NA|NA|TRBJ2-2|TRBV4-3
CASSQFLGLGNTGELFF
TGCGCCAGCAGCCAATTTCTGGGGCTAGGAAACACCGGGGAGCTGTTTTTT
>TRBD2|NA|TRBJ2-3|TRBV9
CASSTRRGAHTDTQYF
TGTGCCAGCAGCACCCGGCGGGGGGCTCACACAGATACGCAGTATTTT
>NA|NA|TRBJ1-1|TRBV28
CASKKGGNTEAFF
TGTGCCAGCAAGAAGGGTGGGAACACTGAAGCTTTCTTT
>TRBD2|few|TRBJ2-3|TRBV19
CASSTGTSGSTDTQYF
TGTGCCAGTAGTACCGGGACTAGCGGTAGCACAGATACGCAGTATTTT
>TRBD1|NA|TRBJ2-7|TRBV6-5
CASSYSFRGPYEQYF
TGTGCCAGCAGTTACTCATTCAGGGGGCCCTACGAGCAGTACTTC
>TRBD1|once|TRBJ2-2|TRBV15
CATSRNRGSTGELFF
TGTGCCACCAGCCGTAACAGGGGATCGACCGGGGAGCTGTTTTTT
>NA|NA|TRBJ2-5|TRBV6-6
CASSYRDGQETQYF
TGTGCCAGCAGTTATCGAGACGGCCAAGAGACCCAGTACTTC
>NA|NA|TRBJ2-7|TRBV7-9
CASSSEGGVYEQYF
TGTGCCAGCAGCTCGGAAGGGGGGGTCTACGAGCAGTACTTC
>TRBD1|NA|TRBJ2-3|TRBV10-2
CASSEWAGQGTDTQYF
TGCGCCAGCAGTGAATGGGCGGGACAGGGCACAGATACGCAGTATTTT
>NA|NA|TRBJ1-1|TRBV5-1
CASSLSLHTEAFF
TGCGCCAGCAGCTTGTCCTTACACACTGAAGCTTTCTTT
>TRBD2|NA|TRBJ2-3|TRBV7-3
CASSWTTSGGLDTQYF
TGTGCCAGCAGCTGGACCACTAGCGGGGGGTTAGATACGCAGTATTTT
>NA|few|TRBJ2-7|TRBV4-1
CASTRGPSYEQYF
TGCGCCAGCACCCGTGGGCCCTCCTACGAGCAGTACTTC
>NA|NA|TRBJ2-5|TRBV15
CATSRGDSALQETQYF
TGTGCCACCAGCAGGGGGGACTCCGCCCTCCAAGAGACCCAGTACTTC
>TRBD2|NA|TRBJ2-1|TRBV4-3
CASSPSSAGGSHEQFF
TGCGCCAGCAGCCCAAGTTCAGCGGGAGGGTCCCATGAGCAGTTCTTC
>TRBD1|NA|TRBJ1-5|TRBV28
CASSSPGGQAGQPQHF
TGTGCCAGCAGTTCCCCTGGTGGACAGGCGGGACAGCCCCAGCATTTT
>NA|NA|TRBJ2-7|TRBV6-6
CASSKLHGVIDYEQYF
TGTGCCAGCAGCAAGTTACATGGGGTGATTGACTACGAGCAGTACTTC
>NA|NA|TRBJ2-3|TRBV7-6
CASSFSGQYTDTQYF
TGTGCCAGCAGCTTCTCGGGGCAGTACACAGATACGCAGTATTTT
>NA|NA|TRBJ1-6|TRBV6-1
CASRQPTYNSPLHF
TGTGCCAGCAGACAGCCCACCTATAATTCACCCCTCCACTTT
>NA|NA|TRBJ2-6|TRBV28
CASSLRGTSGANVLTF
TGTGCCAGCAGTTTACGGGGCACCTCTGGGGCCAACGTCCTGACTTTC
>TRBD1|NA|TRBJ2-7|TRBV7-9
CASSSGDRGPGGQYF
TGTGCCAGCAGCTCTGGGGACAGGGGCCCAGGTGGCCAGTACTTC
>NA|few|TRBJ1-3|TRBV5-4
CASSADSQSGNTIYF
TGTGCCAGCAGCGCCGACAGCCAATCTGGAAACACCATATATTTT
>NA|NA|TRBJ1-5|TRBV4-3
CASSQGQRDQPQHF
TGCGCCAGCAGCCAAGGACAGCGTGATCAGCCCCAGCATTTT
>TRBD2|NA|TRBJ2-3|TRBV7-2
CASSQGLAGGRTDTQYF
TGTGCCAGCAGCCAGGGACTAGCGGGAGGGCGGACAGATACGCAGTATTTT
>TRBD1|once|TRBJ1-6|TRBV6-5
CASSYRGYNSPLHF
TGTGCCAGCAGCTACAGGGGTTATAATTCACCCCTCCACTTT
>TRBD2|NA|TRBJ2-1|TRBV5-1
CASATSGGNNEQFF
TGCGCCAGCGCTACTAGCGGGGGGAACAATGAGCAGTTCTTC
>NA|NA|TRBJ2-5|TRBV10-3
CAITLDPKETQYF
TGTGCCATCACACTAGATCCTAAAGAGACCCAGTACTTC
>TRBD2|NA|TRBJ2-4|TRBV19
CASRTNPGPLAGKNIQYF
TGTGCCAGTAGGACTAACCCAGGACCCTTAGCGGGGAAAAACATTCAGTACTTC
>NA|NA|TRBJ2-7|TRBV6-6
CASSAPSTHEQYF
TGTGCCAGCAGTGCTCCGTCGACCCACGAGCAGTACTTC
>NA|once|TRBJ2-5|TRBV6-1
CASRRGLQETQYF
TGTGCCAGCAGGAGGGGCCTACAAGAGACCCAGTACTTC
>NA|NA|TRBJ2-1|TRBV12-5
CASGSGTPSYNEQFF
TGTGCTAGTGGTTCCGGGACTCCAAGTTACAATGAGCAGTTCTTC
>NA|NA|TRBJ2-4|TRBV7-2
CASSPPGLHGDIQYF
TGTGCCAGCAGCCCACCGGGACTCCACGGAGACATTCAGTACTTC
>NA|NA|TRBJ1-3|TRBV5-1
CASSPGQSLDTIYF
TGCGCCAGCAGCCCAGGACAGTCGTTAGACACCATATATTTT
>NA|NA|TRBJ1-2|TRBV2
CASQTGPPSGYTF
TGTGCCAGCCAAACAGGCCCCCCGTCCGGCTACACCTTC
>TRBD2|NA|TRBJ2-1|TRBV19
CASSTSGGGNEQFF
TGTGCCAGTAGTACTAGCGGGGGTGGGAATGAGCAGTTCTTC
>TRBD2|NA|TRBJ2-1|TRBV5-4
CASSSWGGGGSDEQFF
TGTGCCAGCAGCTCCTGGGGTGGCGGGGGGAGCGATGAGCAGTTCTTC
>NA|NA|TRBJ1-2|TRBV18
CASSPSRGQYGYTF
TGTGCCAGCTCACCAAGCCGGGGGCAATATGGCTACACCTTC
>TRBD1|NA|TRBJ2-1|TRBV7-2
CASSSGTARFNEQFF
TGTGCCAGCAGCTCCGGGACAGCTAGGTTCAATGAGCAGTTCTTC
>NA|NA|TRBJ1-1|TRBV9
CASSVSGEGGPGTEAFF
TGTGCCAGCAGCGTAAGTGGGGAAGGGGGGCCCGGCACTGAAGCTTTCTTT
>TRBD1|NA|TRBJ1-3|TRBV5-6
CASSLARGRSSSGNTIYF
TGTGCCAGCAGCTTGGCCAGGGGGCGGTCGAGCTCTGGAAACACCATATATTTT
>TRBD1|few|TRBJ1-5|TRBV7-8
CASSLVAGQGGNQPQHF
TGTGCCAGCAGCTTAGTAGCGGGACAGGGAGGCAATCAGCCCCAGCATTTT
>NA|NA|TRBJ2-5|TRBV29-1
CSVDSVQETQYF
TGCAGCGTCGACAGCGTCCAAGAGACCCAGTACTTC
>NA|NA|TRBJ1-1|TRBV7-2
CASSPPGGWTEAFF
TGTGCCAGCAGCCCCCCCGGGGGCTGGACTGAAGCTTTCTTT
>NA|NA|TRBJ2-2|TRBV11-3
CASSNPWDTGELFF
TGTGCCAGCAGCAACCCTTGGGACACCGGGGAGCTGTTTTTT
>TRBD2|NA|TRBJ2-2|TRBV4-2
CASSLTSSGGSGELFF
TGTGCCAGCAGCCTAACCTCTAGCGGGGGGAGCGGGGAGCTGTTTTTT
>TRBD1|NA|TRBJ1-5|TRBV19
CASNLQGRGQPQHF
TGTGCCAGTAACCTACAGGGGCGGGGTCAGCCCCAGCATTTT
>NA|NA|TRBJ1-2|TRBV29-1
CSVGDDGWYGYTF
TGCAGCGTTGGGGATGACGGATGGTATGGCTACACCTTC
>TRBD1|NA|TRBJ1-1|TRBV7-9
CASSLLGGQVTEAFF
TGTGCCAGCAGCTTATTAGGGGGCCAGGTCACTGAAGCTTTCTTT
>TRBD2|NA|TRBJ2-1|TRBV14
CASSQQLAGAGNEQFF
TGTGCCAGCAGCCAACAACTAGCGGGGGCAGGGAATGAGCAGTTCTTC
>NA|NA|TRBJ1-1|TRBV2
CASSDFGLGMNTEAFF
TGTGCCAGCAGTGATTTCGGTTTGGGTATGAACACTGAAGCTTTCTTT
>NA|NA|TRBJ1-1|TRBV5-1
CASRPGPNTEAFF
TGCGCCAGCAGACCCGGTCCGAACACTGAAGCTTTCTTT
>TRBD1|NA|TRBJ2-2|TRBV11-2
CASSIAQGTGVRSLFF
TGTGCCAGCAGCATAGCCCAGGGGACAGGGGTTCGTAGTTTGTTTTTT